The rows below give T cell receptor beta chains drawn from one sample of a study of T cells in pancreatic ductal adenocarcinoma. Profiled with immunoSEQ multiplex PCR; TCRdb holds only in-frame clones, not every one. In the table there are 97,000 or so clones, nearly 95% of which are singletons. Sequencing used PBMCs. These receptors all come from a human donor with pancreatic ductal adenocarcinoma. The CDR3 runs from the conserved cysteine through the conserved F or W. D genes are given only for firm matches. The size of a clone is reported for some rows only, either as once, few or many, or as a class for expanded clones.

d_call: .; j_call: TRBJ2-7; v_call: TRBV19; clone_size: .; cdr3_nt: TGTGCCAGTAGTATAGAGGACAGCTACGAGCAGTACTTC; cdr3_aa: CASSIEDSYEQYF
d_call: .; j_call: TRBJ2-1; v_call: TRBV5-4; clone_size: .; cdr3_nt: TGTGCCAGCAGCTCTGGACTCCGTAATCCCTACAATGAGCAGTTCTTC; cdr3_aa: CASSSGLRNPYNEQFF
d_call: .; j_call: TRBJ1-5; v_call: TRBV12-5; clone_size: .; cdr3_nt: TGTGCTAGTGGCCACAGGTTCGAAGATCAGCCCCAGCATTTT; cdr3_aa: CASGHRFEDQPQHF
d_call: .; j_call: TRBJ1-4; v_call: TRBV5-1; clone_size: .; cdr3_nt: TGCGCCAGCAGCTCCGGAAGGCAGGATGAAAAACTGTTTTTT; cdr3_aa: CASSSGRQDEKLFF
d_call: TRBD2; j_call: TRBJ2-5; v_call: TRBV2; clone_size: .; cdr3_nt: TGTGCCACCTACGGAGCGGGAGTAGAGACCCAGTACTTC; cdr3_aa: CATYGAGVETQYF
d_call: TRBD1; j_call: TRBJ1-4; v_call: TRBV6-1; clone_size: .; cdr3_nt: TGTGCCAGCAGTGAAGAGGGACAGGGTTATGAAAAACTGTTTTTT; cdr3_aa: CASSEEGQGYEKLFF
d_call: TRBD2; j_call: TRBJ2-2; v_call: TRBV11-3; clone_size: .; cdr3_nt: TGTGCCAGCAGCCGGGGGGTGGAGGGGAACACCGGGGAGCTGTTTTTT; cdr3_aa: CASSRGVEGNTGELFF
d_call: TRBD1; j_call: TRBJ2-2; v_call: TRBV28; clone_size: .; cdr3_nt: TGTGCCAGCAGTTTCTCCGGACAGGCCAACACCGGGGAGCTGTTTTTT; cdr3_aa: CASSFSGQANTGELFF
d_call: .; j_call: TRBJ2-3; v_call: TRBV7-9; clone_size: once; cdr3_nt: TGTGCCAGCAGCCCGACCGGGACTAGCACAGATACGCAGTATTTT; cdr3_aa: CASSPTGTSTDTQYF
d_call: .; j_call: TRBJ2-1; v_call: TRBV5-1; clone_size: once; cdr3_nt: TGCGCCAGCAGCTCGAGCGGAAATGAGCAGTTCTTC; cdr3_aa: CASSSSGNEQFF
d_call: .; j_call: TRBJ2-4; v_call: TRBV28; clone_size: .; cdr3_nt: TGTGCCAGCAGTTCCCCGGGAGTTCAAAACATTCAGTACTTC; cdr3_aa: CASSSPGVQNIQYF
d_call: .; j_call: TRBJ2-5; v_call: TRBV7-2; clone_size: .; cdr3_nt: TGTGCCAGCAGTAATCAAGAGACCCAGTACTTC; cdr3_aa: CASSNQETQYF
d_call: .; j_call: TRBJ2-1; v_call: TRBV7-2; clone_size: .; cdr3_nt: TGTGCCAGCAGCCAGAGGGCGAGCTACAATGAGCAGTTCTTC; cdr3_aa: CASSQRASYNEQFF
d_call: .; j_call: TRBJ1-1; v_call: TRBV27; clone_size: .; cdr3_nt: TGTGCCAGCAGTTTATTCGGGGGCACTGAAGCTTTCTTT; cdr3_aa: CASSLFGGTEAFF
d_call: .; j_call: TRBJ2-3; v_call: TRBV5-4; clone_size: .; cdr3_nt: TGTGCCAGCAGCTCTGAGATGAGTGATACGCAGTATTTT; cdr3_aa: CASSSEMSDTQYF
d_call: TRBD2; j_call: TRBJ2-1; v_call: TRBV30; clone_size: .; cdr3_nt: TGTGCCTGGGGCACTAGCGGGGCCTCCTACAATGAGCAGTTCTTC; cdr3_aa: CAWGTSGASYNEQFF
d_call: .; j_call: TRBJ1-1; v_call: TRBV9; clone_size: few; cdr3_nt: TGTGCCAGCAGCGGGGGAGGGAACACTGAAGCTTTCTTT; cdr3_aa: CASSGGGNTEAFF
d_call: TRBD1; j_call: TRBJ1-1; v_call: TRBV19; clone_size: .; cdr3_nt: TGTGCCAGTACCCTACTGACAGGGACGAACACTGAAGCTTTCTTT; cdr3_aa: CASTLLTGTNTEAFF
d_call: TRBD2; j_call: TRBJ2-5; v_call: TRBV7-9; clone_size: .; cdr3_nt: TGTGCCAGCAGCCCCGGGGGGCAAGAGACCCAGTACTTC; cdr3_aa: CASSPGGQETQYF
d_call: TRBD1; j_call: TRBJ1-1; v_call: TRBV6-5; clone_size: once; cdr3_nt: TGTGCCAGCAGTTACTCGAACAGGGGCCGTAGTGGAGCTTTCTTT; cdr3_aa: CASSYSNRGRSGAFF
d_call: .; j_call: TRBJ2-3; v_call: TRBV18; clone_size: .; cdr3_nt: TGTGCCAGCTCACCACGGCGGATTTCTAGCACAGATACGCAGTATTTT; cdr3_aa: CASSPRRISSTDTQYF
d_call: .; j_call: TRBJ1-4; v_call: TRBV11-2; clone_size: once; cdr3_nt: TGTGCCAGCAGCCTCACGGGGACTCAGTATGAAAAACTGTTTTTT; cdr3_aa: CASSLTGTQYEKLFF
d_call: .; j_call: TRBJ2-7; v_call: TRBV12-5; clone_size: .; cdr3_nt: TGTGCTAGTGGTTTGGAATACTACGAGCAGTACTTC; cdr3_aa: CASGLEYYEQYF
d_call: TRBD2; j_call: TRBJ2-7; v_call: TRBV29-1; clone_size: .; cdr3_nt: TGCAGCGCACGAGGTCCGGGAGGCATCCGATCGGAGCAGTACTTC; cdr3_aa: CSARGPGGIRSEQYF
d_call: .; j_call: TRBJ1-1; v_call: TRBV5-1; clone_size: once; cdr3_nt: TGCGCCAGCAGCTTGGGACAGGCCCCCACTGAAGCTTTCTTT; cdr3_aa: CASSLGQAPTEAFF
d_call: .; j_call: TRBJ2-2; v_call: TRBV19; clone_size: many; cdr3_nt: TGTGCCAGTAGCATGGGCGGGACCGGGGAGCTGTTTTTT; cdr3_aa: CASSMGGTGELFF